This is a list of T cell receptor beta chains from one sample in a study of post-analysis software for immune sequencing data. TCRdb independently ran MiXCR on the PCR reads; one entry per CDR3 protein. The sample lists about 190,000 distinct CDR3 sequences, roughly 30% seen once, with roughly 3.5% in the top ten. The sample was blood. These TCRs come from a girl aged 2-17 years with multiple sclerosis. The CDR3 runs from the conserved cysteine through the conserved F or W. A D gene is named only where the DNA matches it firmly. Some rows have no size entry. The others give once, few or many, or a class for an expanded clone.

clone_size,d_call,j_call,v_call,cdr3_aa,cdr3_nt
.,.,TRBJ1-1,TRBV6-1,CASSMAGRNTEAFF,TGTGCCAGTTCAATGGCTGGACGGAACACTGAAGCTTTCTTT
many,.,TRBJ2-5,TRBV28,CASSLDSVGGIQETQYF,TGTGCCAGCAGTTTGGATAGTGTCGGAGGGATCCAAGAGACCCAGTACTTC
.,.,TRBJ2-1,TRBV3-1,CASSQRDRGEQFF,TGTGCCAGCAGCCAACGGGACCGTGGTGAGCAGTTCTTC
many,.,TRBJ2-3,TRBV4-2,CASSQADNTDTQYF,TGTGCCAGCAGCCAAGCCGACAACACAGATACGCAGTATTTT
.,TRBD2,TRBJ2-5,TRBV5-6,CASSFWGAGGNEQYF,TGTGCCAGCAGCTTCTGGGGAGCGGGAGGAAATGAGCAGTACTTC
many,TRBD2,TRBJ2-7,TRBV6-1,CASSEMWLAGPYEQYF,TGTGCCAGCAGTGAAATGTGGCTAGCGGGACCCTACGAGCAGTACTTC
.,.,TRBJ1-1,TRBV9,CASSPLRGVNTEAFF,TGTGCCAGCAGCCCCCTAAGGGGGGTGAACACTGAAGCTTTCTTT
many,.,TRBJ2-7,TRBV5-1,CASRDPTSSYEQYF,TGCGCCAGCAGGGACCCGACTAGCTCCTACGAGCAGTACTTC
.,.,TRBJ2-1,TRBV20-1,CSAPGAVYGNEQFF,TGCAGTGCCCCGGGGGCCGTTTACGGCAATGAGCAGTTCTTC
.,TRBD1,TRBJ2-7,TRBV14,CASSRDRVGYEQYF,TGTGCCAGCAGCCGGGACAGGGTTGGCTACGAGCAGTACTTC
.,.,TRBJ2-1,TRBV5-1,CASHKGNNEQFF,TGCGCCAGCCACAAGGGGAACAATGAGCAGTTCTTC
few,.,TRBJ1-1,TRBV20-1,CSAIETVNTEAFF,TGCAGTGCTATCGAAACAGTGAACACTGAAGCTTTCTTT
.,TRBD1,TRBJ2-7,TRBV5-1,CASRGTEEYEQYF,TGCGCCAGCAGAGGGACAGAGGAATACGAGCAGTACTTC
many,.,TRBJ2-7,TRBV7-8,CASSRSRSYEQYF,TGTGCCAGCAGCCGGTCCAGGTCCTACGAGCAGTACTTC
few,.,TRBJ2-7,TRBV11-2,CASSARDGPYEQYF,TGTGCCAGCAGCGCACGGGACGGACCCTACGAGCAGTACTTC
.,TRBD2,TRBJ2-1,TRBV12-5,CASGQSGGANNEQFF,TGTGCTAGCGGTCAAAGCGGGGGGGCCAACAATGAGCAGTTCTTC
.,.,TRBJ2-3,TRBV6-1,CASSEGGREPDTQYF,TGTGCCAGCAGTGAAGGTGGCCGGGAGCCAGATACGCAGTATTTT
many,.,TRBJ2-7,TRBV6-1,CASSERQTYEQYF,TGTGCCAGCAGTGAGAGGCAGACCTACGAGCAGTACTTC
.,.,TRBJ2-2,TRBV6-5,CASSYNGENTGELVF,TGTGCCAGCAGTTACAACGGGGAGAACACCGGGGAGCTGGTTTTT
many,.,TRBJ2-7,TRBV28,CASTGWQGGKEQYF,TGTGCCAGCACGGGGTGGCAGGGGGGCAAAGAGCAGTACTTC
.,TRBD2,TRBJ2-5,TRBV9,CASSVGASGESGETQYF,TGTGCCAGCAGCGTAGGGGCTAGCGGGGAGAGTGGAGAGACCCAGTACTTC